These T cell receptor beta chains were read from a single sample in a study of a mutant IDH1 vaccine in newly diagnosed glioma. The protocol was immunoSEQ multiplex PCR, while the TCRdb copy is restricted to in-frame clones and leaves out a portion. This sample has about 38,000 clones, with around 78% found just once. Sequencing was performed on PBMCs, taken from a glioma patient treated with radiotherapy, temozolomide or both. The receptors shown here come from a man aged 35-49 years with glioma. Some clones in this sample may be carry-over from other donors' samples. CDR3s include the opening cysteine and the closing phenylalanine or tryptophan. D genes are given only for firm matches. The size of a clone is reported for some rows only, either as once, few or many, or as a class for expanded clones.

TRBV7-2,TRBD1,TRBJ2-7,NA,14,TGTGCCAGCAGCCGCCGGGACAGTTCTTACGAGCAGTACTTC,CASSRRDSSYEQYF
TRBV20-1,NA,TRBJ1-1,NA,11,TGCAGTGCTAGAGCGGACACCGAAGCTTTCTTT,CSARADTEAFF
TRBV5-6,NA,TRBJ1-2,NA,13,TGTGCCAGCAGCTTGTACGGGATAAGCGGCTACACCTTC,CASSLYGISGYTF
TRBV6-5,NA,TRBJ1-2,once,15,TGTGCCAGCAGTGCGGGACGCCGAGCAAACTATGGCTACACCTTC,CASSAGRRANYGYTF
TRBV29-1,TRBD1,TRBJ1-1,NA,15,TGCAGCGGACGCGACAGGGGACGGGGGAACACTGAAGCTTTCTTT,CSGRDRGRGNTEAFF
TRBV5-5,NA,TRBJ2-2,NA,13,TGTGCCAGTATGCTCCGGGGCACCGGGGAGCTGTTTTTT,CASMLRGTGELFF
TRBV4-1,NA,TRBJ1-1,NA,15,TGCGCCAGCAGCCAAGCTGGGACCTCGAGGACTGAAGCTTTCTTT,CASSQAGTSRTEAFF
TRBV11-2,NA,TRBJ2-2,few,12,TGTGCCAGCAGCCTAAGGATCGGGGAGCTGTTTTTT,CASSLRIGELFF
TRBV6-6,NA,TRBJ1-2,NA,13,TGTGCCAGCAGTTACTCGGACAGCTATGGCTACACCTTC,CASSYSDSYGYTF
TRBV10-3,TRBD1,TRBJ1-2,NA,13,TGTGCCGGGAGGACAGGGGACGAGTTGGGCTACACCTTC,CAGRTGDELGYTF
TRBV20-1,NA,TRBJ1-2,NA,11,TGCAGTGCTAGGGGGGGCTATGGCTACACCTTC,CSARGGYGYTF
TRBV20-1,NA,TRBJ2-1,NA,11,TGCGGGGCCTCCACCTACAATGAGCAGTTCTTC,CGASTYNEQFF
TRBV7-2,NA,TRBJ1-2,NA,12,TGTGCCAGCAGCTTAGTTGGGGAAGGCTACACCTTC,CASSLVGEGYTF
TRBV27,TRBD1,TRBJ2-7,NA,13,TGTGCCAGCAGTCCGAGGACAGGGTATGAGCAGTACTTC,CASSPRTGYEQYF
TRBV7-9,NA,TRBJ1-5,NA,14,TGTGCCAGCAGCTTACAAGGGGCGGGACAGCCCCAGCATTTT,CASSLQGAGQPQHF
TRBV29-1,TRBD1,TRBJ2-7,once,12,TGCAGCGGGGGACAGGGTTCCTACGAGCAGTACTTC,CSGGQGSYEQYF
TRBV10-3,TRBD1,TRBJ1-5,once,18,TGTGCCATCAGTGATCGGACAGGGGAGAGGAATAGCAATCAGCCCCAGCATTTT,CAISDRTGERNSNQPQHF
TRBV7-9,NA,TRBJ2-7,NA,12,TGTGCCAGCAGCTTAGGGAAGGGGTCGACGTACTTC,CASSLGKGSTYF
TRBV29-1,NA,TRBJ1-2,NA,13,TGCAGCCTGGACCAGGGGAGGGCGGATGGCTACACCTTC,CSLDQGRADGYTF
TRBV5-1,NA,TRBJ2-3,NA,15,TGCGCCAGCAGCTTGGTGGGGGTTAGCACAGATACGCAGTATTTT,CASSLVGVSTDTQYF
TRBV4-2,TRBD2,TRBJ2-5,NA,18,TGTGCCAGCAGCCAAGGAGATACTCGTCGGGGGGGCCTAGAGACCCAGTACTTC,CASSQGDTRRGGLETQYF
TRBV19,NA,TRBJ1-1,NA,13,TGTGCCAGTAGTCGGACCGAGAACACTGAAGCTTTCTTT,CASSRTENTEAFF
TRBV2,TRBD2,TRBJ2-3,NA,14,TGTGCCAGCAGAAGCGGGGGGGCTGCAGATACGCAGTATTTT,CASRSGGAADTQYF
TRBV16,NA,TRBJ1-2,NA,13,TGTGCCAGCAGTCCCGGGACAAAGAGACACTACACCTTC,CASSPGTKRHYTF
TRBV15,NA,TRBJ1-3,NA,14,TGTGCCACCAGCTCCCTATACACTGGAAACACCATATATTTT,CATSSLYTGNTIYF
TRBV4-1,NA,TRBJ2-3,NA,15,TGCGCCAGCAGCCAAGATCCGGCTAGCACAGATACGCAGTATTTT,CASSQDPASTDTQYF
TRBV18,TRBD2,TRBJ2-1,NA,18,TGTGCCAGCTCACGCGGACTAGCGGCCCCGAGCTCCTACAATGAGCAGTTCTTC,CASSRGLAAPSSYNEQFF
TRBV19,NA,TRBJ1-1,few,16,TGTGCCAGCCGAGACCAGCGGGAACGGCCGAACACTGAAGCTTTCTTT,CASRDQRERPNTEAFF
TRBV6-1,NA,TRBJ1-2,NA,13,TGTGCCAGCAGTGAAGTGCCTTACTATGGCTACACCTTC,CASSEVPYYGYTF
TRBV30,NA,TRBJ2-7,NA,12,TGTGCCTGGACCCAACGACCCTACGAGCAGTACTTC,CAWTQRPYEQYF